A selection of T cell receptor beta chains follows, all from one sample in a study of identical twins. TCRdb recomputed calls from the 5' RACE reads with MiXCR, one row per CDR3 protein. The data hold hundreds of thousands of distinct CDR3 sequences, with around 6% observed a single time. Sequenced input: naive T cells sorted from blood. The receptor source for this set is a man aged 18 to 29 in good health. Each CDR3 is given with its conserved first and last residue. A D gene is named only where the DNA matches it firmly. Size values are once, few and many counts, or a class for expanded clones, and some rows have none.

J gene: TRBJ1-1
D gene: .
V gene: TRBV12-3/TRBV12-4
clone size: many
CDR3 length: 14
CDR3 protein: CASSFQGRFTEAFF
CDR3 DNA: TGTGCCAGCAGTTTTCAGGGACGGTTTACTGAAGCTTTCTTT

J gene: TRBJ1-5
D gene: TRBD1
V gene: TRBV12-3/TRBV12-4
clone size: many
CDR3 length: 15
CDR3 protein: CASSLGQGNNQPQHF
CDR3 DNA: TGTGCCAGCAGTCTGGGACAGGGGAACAATCAGCCCCAGCATTTT

J gene: TRBJ2-1
D gene: TRBD2
V gene: TRBV12-3/TRBV12-4
clone size: many
CDR3 length: 14
CDR3 protein: CASSSLAGVAEQFF
CDR3 DNA: TGTGCCAGCAGTTCCTTAGCGGGGGTGGCCGAGCAGTTCTTC

J gene: TRBJ2-1
D gene: TRBD2
V gene: TRBV20-1
clone size: many
CDR3 length: 15
CDR3 protein: CSASRIAGVNNEQFF
CDR3 DNA: TGCAGTGCTAGTAGAATAGCGGGAGTAAACAATGAGCAGTTCTTC

J gene: TRBJ2-3
D gene: TRBD1
V gene: TRBV7-8
clone size: .
CDR3 length: 17
CDR3 protein: CASSLPKDRVPTDTQYF
CDR3 DNA: TGTGCCAGCAGCTTACCCAAAGACAGGGTGCCCACAGATACGCAGTATTTT

J gene: TRBJ2-1
D gene: TRBD1
V gene: TRBV12-3/TRBV12-4
clone size: few
CDR3 length: 18
CDR3 protein: CASSPGQGSPGRYNEQFF
CDR3 DNA: TGTGCCAGCAGTCCCGGACAGGGGAGCCCCGGGAGATACAATGAGCAGTTCTTC

J gene: TRBJ2-4
D gene: .
V gene: TRBV10-2
clone size: many
CDR3 length: 11
CDR3 protein: CASSQKNIQYF
CDR3 DNA: TGCGCCAGCTCACAGAAAAACATTCAGTACTTC

J gene: TRBJ1-5
D gene: .
V gene: TRBV20-1
clone size: many
CDR3 length: 18
CDR3 protein: CSARDLGHPGQSNQPQHF
CDR3 DNA: TGCAGTGCTAGAGACCTAGGACACCCGGGCCAGAGCAATCAGCCCCAGCATTTT

J gene: TRBJ1-5
D gene: .
V gene: TRBV3-1
clone size: .
CDR3 length: 13
CDR3 protein: CASSQDFNQPQHF
CDR3 DNA: TGTGCCAGCAGCCAAGATTTTAATCAGCCCCAGCATTTT

J gene: TRBJ2-7
D gene: .
V gene: TRBV10-3
clone size: many
CDR3 length: 13
CDR3 protein: CATLPSGSYEQYF
CDR3 DNA: TGTGCCACCCTCCCCTCAGGGTCCTACGAGCAGTACTTC

J gene: TRBJ2-6
D gene: .
V gene: TRBV5-1
clone size: few
CDR3 length: 18
CDR3 protein: CASSLYGVERSGANVLTF
CDR3 DNA: TGCGCCAGCAGCTTGTACGGGGTGGAAAGGTCTGGGGCCAACGTCCTGACTTTC

J gene: TRBJ2-3
D gene: .
V gene: TRBV15
clone size: many
CDR3 length: 17
CDR3 protein: CATSRDLLQGSTDTQYF
CDR3 DNA: TGTGCCACCAGCAGAGATTTATTGCAGGGGAGCACAGATACGCAGTATTTT

J gene: TRBJ2-7
D gene: TRBD2
V gene: TRBV29-1
clone size: many
CDR3 length: 14
CDR3 protein: CSVVPGGIGSEQYF
CDR3 DNA: TGCAGCGTTGTTCCGGGAGGAATCGGGAGCGAGCAGTACTTC

J gene: TRBJ2-1
D gene: TRBD1
V gene: TRBV29-1
clone size: many
CDR3 length: 10
CDR3 protein: CSGQGNEQFF
CDR3 DNA: TGCAGCGGACAGGGCAATGAGCAGTTCTTC

J gene: TRBJ2-7
D gene: TRBD1
V gene: TRBV27
clone size: few
CDR3 length: 14
CDR3 protein: CASGKDRGSYEQYF
CDR3 DNA: TGTGCCAGCGGAAAAGACAGGGGGTCCTACGAGCAGTACTTC

J gene: TRBJ1-1
D gene: .
V gene: TRBV29-1
clone size: .
CDR3 length: 11
CDR3 protein: CSVGTGQGAFF
CDR3 DNA: TGCAGCGTTGGTACGGGTCAAGGGGCTTTCTTT

J gene: TRBJ2-2
D gene: .
V gene: TRBV4-2
clone size: many
CDR3 length: 16
CDR3 protein: CASSQHGGSPTGELFF
CDR3 DNA: TGTGCCAGCAGCCAGCACGGGGGTTCCCCCACCGGGGAGCTGTTTTTT

J gene: TRBJ2-1
D gene: TRBD2
V gene: TRBV5-1
clone size: many
CDR3 length: 16
CDR3 protein: CASSLGTSGTGNEQFF
CDR3 DNA: TGCGCCAGCAGCTTGGGGACTAGCGGGACTGGCAATGAGCAGTTCTTC

J gene: TRBJ2-1
D gene: .
V gene: TRBV10-3
clone size: .
CDR3 length: 12
CDR3 protein: CATSDEINEQFF
CDR3 DNA: TGTGCCACCTCGGACGAGATCAATGAGCAGTTCTTC

J gene: TRBJ1-3
D gene: .
V gene: TRBV4-2
clone size: few
CDR3 length: 15
CDR3 protein: CASSPQGPGGDTIYF
CDR3 DNA: TGTGCCAGCAGCCCCCAGGGGCCCGGCGGGGACACCATATATTTT

J gene: TRBJ2-7
D gene: .
V gene: TRBV4-3
clone size: many
CDR3 length: 14
CDR3 protein: CASSQDPTVSEQYF
CDR3 DNA: TGCGCCAGCAGCCAAGATCCGACAGTCTCCGAGCAGTACTTC

J gene: TRBJ2-7
D gene: .
V gene: TRBV5-5
clone size: few
CDR3 length: 13
CDR3 protein: CASSLPGAVEQYF
CDR3 DNA: TGTGCCAGCAGCTTGCCAGGGGCGGTTGAGCAGTACTTC

J gene: TRBJ1-6
D gene: .
V gene: TRBV12-3/TRBV12-4
clone size: many
CDR3 length: 14
CDR3 protein: CASTRNGAWGALHF
CDR3 DNA: TGTGCCAGCACCCGCAATGGCGCTTGGGGGGCCCTCCACTTT

J gene: TRBJ2-5
D gene: .
V gene: TRBV7-8
clone size: many
CDR3 length: 16
CDR3 protein: CASSLFPAAEGETQYF
CDR3 DNA: TGTGCCAGCAGCTTATTTCCCGCGGCAGAGGGGGAGACCCAGTACTTC

J gene: TRBJ2-1
D gene: .
V gene: TRBV15
clone size: .
CDR3 length: 14
CDR3 protein: CATSRDLGTSEQFF
CDR3 DNA: TGTGCCACCAGCAGAGATCTTGGGACTTCCGAGCAGTTCTTC

J gene: TRBJ2-3
D gene: .
V gene: TRBV12-3/TRBV12-4
clone size: many
CDR3 length: 12
CDR3 protein: CASSPSRYTQYF
CDR3 DNA: TGTGCCAGCAGTCCTTCCCGGTATACGCAGTATTTT

J gene: TRBJ2-1
D gene: TRBD2
V gene: TRBV28
clone size: many
CDR3 length: 14
CDR3 protein: CASRVVAGGSGQFF
CDR3 DNA: TGTGCCAGCAGGGTGGTAGCGGGAGGATCGGGGCAGTTCTTC

J gene: TRBJ2-3
D gene: .
V gene: TRBV7-3
clone size: .
CDR3 length: 12
CDR3 protein: CASSHTADTQYF
CDR3 DNA: TGTGCCAGCAGTCATACAGCAGATACGCAGTATTTT

J gene: TRBJ1-3
D gene: .
V gene: TRBV20-1
clone size: many
CDR3 length: 13
CDR3 protein: CSAVHGTGNTIYF
CDR3 DNA: TGCAGTGCTGTACATGGGACTGGAAACACCATATATTTT

J gene: TRBJ2-7
D gene: .
V gene: TRBV5-1
clone size: many
CDR3 length: 14
CDR3 protein: CASAGADPSYEQYF
CDR3 DNA: TGCGCCAGCGCTGGAGCCGACCCCTCCTACGAGCAGTACTTC